This TCR beta chain was captured in a study of blood T cell repertoires in COVID-19. Study-level background: COVID-19 samples, acute and convalescent, were from the United States, Italy and Spain. T cells, B-cell-depleted T cells, or PBMCs supplied cDNA or gDNA.

Seattle patient enrollment occurred during active infection, with longitudinal follow-up thereafter. As originally analysed: Amplification of reference gene primers provided the estimated nucleated cell counts. Generated by immunoSEQ multiplex PCR, the TCRdb table keeps only in-frame clones and is missing some. Clonal size and the V and J genes are those of that table, whereas D and trimming came from the DNA. The sample shows over 35,000 clones, around nine tenths of them seen only once. CDR1 and CDR2 (germline): LNHDA, SQIVND (reference sequence). There are 13 residues in the CDR3. V was trimmed by 7 bases and J by 6 bases, leaving 15 bases between them.

The sample taken for sequencing was peripheral blood. The source is a man aged 40-49 years with COVID-19, enrolled during active disease. V usage is TRBV19 and J usage is TRBJ1-2; TRBD1 might be the D (6 bases). The CDR3 loop reads CASNQNRVHGYTF. In DNA form, the CDR3 reads TGTGCCAGTAACCAGAACAGGGTGCATGGCTACACCTTC.